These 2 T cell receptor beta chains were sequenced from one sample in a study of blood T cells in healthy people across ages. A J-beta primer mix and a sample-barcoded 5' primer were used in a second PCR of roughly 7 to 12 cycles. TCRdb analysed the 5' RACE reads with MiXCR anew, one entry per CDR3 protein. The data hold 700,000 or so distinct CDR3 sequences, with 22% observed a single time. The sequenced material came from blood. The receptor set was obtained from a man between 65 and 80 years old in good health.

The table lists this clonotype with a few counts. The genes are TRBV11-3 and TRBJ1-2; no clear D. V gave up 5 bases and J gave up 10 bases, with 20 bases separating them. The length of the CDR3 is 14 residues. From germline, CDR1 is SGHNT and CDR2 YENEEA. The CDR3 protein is CASSLTRTQRDYTF. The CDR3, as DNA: TGTGCCAGCAGCCTAACAAGGACCCAACGCGACTACACCTTC.

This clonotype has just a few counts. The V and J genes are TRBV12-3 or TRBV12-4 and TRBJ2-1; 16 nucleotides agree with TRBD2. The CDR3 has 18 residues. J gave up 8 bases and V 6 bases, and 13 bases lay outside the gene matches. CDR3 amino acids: CASRYPGLAGGLKDEQFF. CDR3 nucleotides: TGTGCCAGCAGATATCCGGGACTAGCGGGAGGGCTAAAGGATGAGCAGTTCTTC.